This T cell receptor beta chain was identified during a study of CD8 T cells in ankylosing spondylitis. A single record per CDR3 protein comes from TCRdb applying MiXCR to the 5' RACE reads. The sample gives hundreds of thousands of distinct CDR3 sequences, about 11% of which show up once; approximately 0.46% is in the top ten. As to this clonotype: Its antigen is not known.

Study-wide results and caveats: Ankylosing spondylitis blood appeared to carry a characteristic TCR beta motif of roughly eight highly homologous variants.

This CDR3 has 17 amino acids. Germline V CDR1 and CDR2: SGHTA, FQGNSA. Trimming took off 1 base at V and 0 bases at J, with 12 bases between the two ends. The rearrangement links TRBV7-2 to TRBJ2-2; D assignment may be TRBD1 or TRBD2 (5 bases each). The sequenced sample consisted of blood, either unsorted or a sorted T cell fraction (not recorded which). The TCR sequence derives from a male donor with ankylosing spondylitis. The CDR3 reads CASSLGDPLANTGELFF. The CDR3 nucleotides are TGTGCCAGCAGCTTAGGGGACCCACTCGCGAACACCGGGGAGCTGTTTTTT.